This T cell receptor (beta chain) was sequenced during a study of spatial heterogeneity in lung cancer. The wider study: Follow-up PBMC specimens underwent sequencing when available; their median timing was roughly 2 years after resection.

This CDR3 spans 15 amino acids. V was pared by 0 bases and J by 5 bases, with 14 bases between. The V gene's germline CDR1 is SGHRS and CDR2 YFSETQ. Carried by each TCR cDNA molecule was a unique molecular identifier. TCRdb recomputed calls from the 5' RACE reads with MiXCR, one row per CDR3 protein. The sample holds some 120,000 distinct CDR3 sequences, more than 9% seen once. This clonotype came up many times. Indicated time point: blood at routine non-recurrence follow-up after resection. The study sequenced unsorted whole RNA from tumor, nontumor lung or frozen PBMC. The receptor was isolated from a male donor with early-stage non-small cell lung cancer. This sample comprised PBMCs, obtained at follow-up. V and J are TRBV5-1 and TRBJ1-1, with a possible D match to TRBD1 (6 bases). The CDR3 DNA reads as TGCGCCAGCAGCTTGGAGGGGGTTGAAGGTACTGAAGCTTTCTTT. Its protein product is CASSLEGVEGTEAFF.